This T cell receptor beta chain is drawn from a study of cytomegalovirus exposure and HLA in healthy donors listed by TCRdb under 2017. Notes on the research overall: A later analysis indicated that the 90 to 150 validation repertoires were generated on the platform also employed for the 650 to 850 repertoires of the first cohort. The study was designed to test whether signatures of past pathogen exposure could be identified by cataloging public T cell receptors. In addition to the first cohort of 650 to 800 subjects, a separate validation cohort of 120 different subjects was used. High-throughput TCR immunosequencing, statistical association of individual TCRs with disease status, and machine learning were combined to predict cytomegalovirus infection status.

The full study reports these points: A later analysis had no HLA typing for the validation cohort, so co-occurrence there was scored across all 130 or so repertoires. Subsequent analysis determined that TCRs grouped into clusters in the first cohort also showed a tendency toward co-occurrence across the approximately 110 validation repertoires, and 94% of cluster scores exceeded 0. Most TCR sequences were seen in very few donors, while some public TCRs were found in many individuals. The classifier was reported to diagnose cytomegalovirus status with high specificity and sensitivity in both the original and validation cohorts. In the study, about 150 TCR beta chains were listed as associated with cytomegalovirus. A few of the identified cytomegalovirus-associated TCR beta chains were confirmed in vitro to be specific for cytomegalovirus antigens. The authors suggested that the approach could potentially be generalized to other disease states and immunological phenotypes.

With regard to this clone: Its antigen specificity is not known. Per-base quality was not reported, and no clone a single base away is much larger than it.

Donors formed part of the validation cohort, which comprised some 120 subjects and was distinct from the first cohort of 666 subjects. Deletion took 4 bases off V and 3 bases off J, with a span of 12 bases between the germline ends. There are 14 amino acids in the CDR3, from cysteine to phenylalanine inclusive. Here the CDR3 DNA is all that survives: 42 bases in frame from base 1. The germline V gene supplies CDR1 MGHDK and CDR2 SYGVNS. Library generation was performed with the immunoSEQ multiplex PCR assay. Per the authors' processing: A statistical classification framework was built to diagnose cytomegalovirus status from the catalog of TCR beta chain sequences. TCRdb retrieved this table from immuneACCESS and kept in-frame rearrangements only. Not all clones are present; in checked studies, unresolved V genes account for under half, and no reason is known for the remainder. D and trimming come from the DNA, and the V and J calls and clone size come from that table. Here the sample has 200,000 or so clones; around 83% occur a single time. Together, the top ten hold around 15% of the sample.

The rearranged chain carries TRBV25-1 and TRBJ1-2; the D gene identity is not certain. Sequences were obtained from PBMCs. The clonotype originates from a woman between 25 and 40 years old in good health and CMV-seropositive. The DNA is as follows: TGTGCCAGCAGTGCTCTTATAGTGGACTATGGCTACACCTTC. Translation gives CASSALIVDYGYTF.